This T cell receptor (beta chain) appears in the sequencing data of a study of response to subunit inactivated influenza vaccine. The germline V gene encodes CDR1 MDHEN and CDR2 SYDVKM. Germline trimming cut 5 bases from V and 7 bases from J; bases unmatched to any gene: 8. This CDR3 is 17 amino acids long. TCRdb analysed the RT-PCR reads with MiXCR anew, one entry per CDR3 protein. The sample yields 500,000 to 600,000 distinct CDR3 sequences, about an eighth seen once. The TCR comes from a man aged 50-59 years who received an inactivated influenza vaccine. The J gene is TRBJ2-1, the V gene TRBV28, with TRBD2 matching over 16 bases. Source: PBMCs from blood, taken on the day of vaccination. The CDR3, as DNA: TGTGCCAGCAGTCAGCAGGGACTAGCGGGAGGGCGGAATGAGCAGTTCTTC. This encodes CASSQQGLAGGRNEQFF.